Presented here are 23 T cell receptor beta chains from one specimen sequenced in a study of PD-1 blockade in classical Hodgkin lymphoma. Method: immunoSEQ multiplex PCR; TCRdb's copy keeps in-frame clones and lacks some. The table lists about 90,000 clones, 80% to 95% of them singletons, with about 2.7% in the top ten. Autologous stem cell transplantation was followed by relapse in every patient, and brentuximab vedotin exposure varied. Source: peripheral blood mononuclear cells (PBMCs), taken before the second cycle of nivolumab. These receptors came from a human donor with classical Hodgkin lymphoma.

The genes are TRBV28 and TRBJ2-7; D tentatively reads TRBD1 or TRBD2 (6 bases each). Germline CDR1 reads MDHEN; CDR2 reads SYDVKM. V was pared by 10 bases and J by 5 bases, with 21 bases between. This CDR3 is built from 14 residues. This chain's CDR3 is CATPGLGGTDEQYF. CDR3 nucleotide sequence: TGTGCCACCCCGGGCCTAGGGGGGACCGACGAGCAGTACTTC.

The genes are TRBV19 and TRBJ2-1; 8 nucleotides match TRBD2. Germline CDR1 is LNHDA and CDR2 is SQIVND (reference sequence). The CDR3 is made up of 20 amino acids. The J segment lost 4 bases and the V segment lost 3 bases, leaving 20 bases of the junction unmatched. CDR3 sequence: CASSIFGLAAELSIYNEQFF. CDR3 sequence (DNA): TGTGCCAGTAGTATTTTTGGACTAGCTGCAGAGCTTAGTATTTACAATGAGCAGTTCTTC.

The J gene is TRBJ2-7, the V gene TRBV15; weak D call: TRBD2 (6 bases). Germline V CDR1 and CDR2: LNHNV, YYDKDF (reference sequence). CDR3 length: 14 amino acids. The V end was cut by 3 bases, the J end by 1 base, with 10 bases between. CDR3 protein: CATSSRDFSYEQYF. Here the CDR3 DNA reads TGTGCCACCAGCAGCCGGGACTTTTCCTACGAGCAGTACTTC.

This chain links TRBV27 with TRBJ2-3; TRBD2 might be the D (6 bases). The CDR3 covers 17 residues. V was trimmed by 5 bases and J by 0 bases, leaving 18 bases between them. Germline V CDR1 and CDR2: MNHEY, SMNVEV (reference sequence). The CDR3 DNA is TGTGCCAGCAGTCACCACCGGGACTTATCTAGCACAGATACGCAGTATTTT. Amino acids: CASSHHRDLSSTDTQYF.

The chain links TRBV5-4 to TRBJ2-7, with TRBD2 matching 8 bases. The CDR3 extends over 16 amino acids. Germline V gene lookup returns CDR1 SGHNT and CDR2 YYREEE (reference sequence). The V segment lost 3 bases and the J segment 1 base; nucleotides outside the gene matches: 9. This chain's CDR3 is CASSYGSGSVSYEQYF. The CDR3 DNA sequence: TGTGCCAGCAGCTACGGAAGCGGGAGCGTTTCCTACGAGCAGTACTTC.

Here the CDR3 DNA reads TGTGCCAGCAGTTCGCCCGGGACTAGCGGATACAATGAGCAGTTCTTC. Translation gives CASSSPGTSGYNEQFF. This chain joins TRBV28 and TRBJ2-1; 11 bases align to TRBD2. The J segment lost 4 bases and the V segment lost 4 bases, leaving 6 bases of the junction unmatched. The CDR3 spans 16 residues. Germline V CDR1 and CDR2: MDHEN, SYDVKM.

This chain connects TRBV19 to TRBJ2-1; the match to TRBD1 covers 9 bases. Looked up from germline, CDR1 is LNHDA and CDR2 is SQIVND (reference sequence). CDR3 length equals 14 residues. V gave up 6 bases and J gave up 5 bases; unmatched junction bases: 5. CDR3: CASSLGQGHNEQFF. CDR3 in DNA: TGTGCCAGTAGCCTGGGACAGGGCCACAATGAGCAGTTCTTC.

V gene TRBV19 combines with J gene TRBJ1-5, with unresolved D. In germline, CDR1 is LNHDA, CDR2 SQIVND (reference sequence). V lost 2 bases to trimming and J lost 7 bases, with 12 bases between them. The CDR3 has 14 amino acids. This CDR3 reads CASSIPGYGQPQHF. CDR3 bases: TGTGCCAGTAGTATACCCGGGTACGGCCAGCCCCAGCATTTT.

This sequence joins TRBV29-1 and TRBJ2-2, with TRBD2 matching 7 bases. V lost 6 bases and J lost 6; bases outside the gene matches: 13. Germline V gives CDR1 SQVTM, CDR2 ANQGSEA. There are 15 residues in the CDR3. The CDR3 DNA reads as TGCAGCGTCGGGCGGTGGGAGGGCCACTCCGGGGAGCTGTTTTTT. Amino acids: CSVGRWEGHSGELFF.

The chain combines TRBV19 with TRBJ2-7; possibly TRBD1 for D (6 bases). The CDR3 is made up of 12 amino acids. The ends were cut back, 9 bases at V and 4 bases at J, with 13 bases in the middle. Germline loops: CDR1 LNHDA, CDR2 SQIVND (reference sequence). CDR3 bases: TGTGCCAGCGCCGGGACACCTTACGAGCAGTACTTC. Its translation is CASAGTPYEQYF.

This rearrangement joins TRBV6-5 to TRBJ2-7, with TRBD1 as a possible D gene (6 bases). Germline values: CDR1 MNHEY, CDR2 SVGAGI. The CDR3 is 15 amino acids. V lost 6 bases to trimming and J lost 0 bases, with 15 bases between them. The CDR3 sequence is CASSTQNRASYEQYF. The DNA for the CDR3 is TGTGCCAGCAGCACCCAGAACAGGGCCTCCTACGAGCAGTACTTC.

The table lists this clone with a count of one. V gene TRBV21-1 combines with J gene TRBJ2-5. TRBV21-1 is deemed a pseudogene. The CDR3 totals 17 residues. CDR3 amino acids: CASSKDPFVGRQETQYF. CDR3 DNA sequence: TGTGCCAGCAGCAAAGATCCGTTCGTAGGTCGACAAGAGACCCAGTACTTC.

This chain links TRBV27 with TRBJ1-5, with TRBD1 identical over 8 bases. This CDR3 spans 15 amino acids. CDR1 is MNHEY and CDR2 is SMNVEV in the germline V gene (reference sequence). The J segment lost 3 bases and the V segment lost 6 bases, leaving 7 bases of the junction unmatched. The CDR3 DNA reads TGTGCCAGCAGACCTGGGACAGGTAACAATCAGCCCCAGCATTTT. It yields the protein CASRPGTGNNQPQHF.

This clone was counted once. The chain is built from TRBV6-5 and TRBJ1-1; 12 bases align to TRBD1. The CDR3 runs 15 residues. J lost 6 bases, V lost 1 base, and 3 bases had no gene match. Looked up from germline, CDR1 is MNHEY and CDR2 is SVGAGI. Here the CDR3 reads CASSYLGQGASEAFF. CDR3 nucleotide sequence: TGTGCCAGCAGTTACTTGGGACAGGGGGCCTCTGAAGCTTTCTTT.

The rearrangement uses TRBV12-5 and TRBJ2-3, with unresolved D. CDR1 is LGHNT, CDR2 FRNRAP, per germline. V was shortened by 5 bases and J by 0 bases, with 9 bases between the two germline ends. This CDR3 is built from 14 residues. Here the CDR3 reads CASGPLPSTDTQYF. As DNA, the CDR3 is TGTGCTAGTGGTCCACTTCCCAGCACAGATACGCAGTATTTT.

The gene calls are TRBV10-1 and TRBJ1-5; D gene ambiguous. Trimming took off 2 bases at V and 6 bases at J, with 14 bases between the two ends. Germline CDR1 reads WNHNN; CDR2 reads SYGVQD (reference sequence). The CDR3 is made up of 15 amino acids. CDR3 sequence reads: CASSERGSSGQPQHF. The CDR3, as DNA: TGCGCCAGCAGTGAGAGAGGGAGTTCTGGTCAGCCCCAGCATTTT.

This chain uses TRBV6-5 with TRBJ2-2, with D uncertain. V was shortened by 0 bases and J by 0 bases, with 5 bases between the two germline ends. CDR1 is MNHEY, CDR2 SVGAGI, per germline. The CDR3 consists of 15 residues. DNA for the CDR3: TGTGCCAGCAGTTACTCGACCGCGAACACCGGGGAGCTGTTTTTT. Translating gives CASSYSTANTGELFF.

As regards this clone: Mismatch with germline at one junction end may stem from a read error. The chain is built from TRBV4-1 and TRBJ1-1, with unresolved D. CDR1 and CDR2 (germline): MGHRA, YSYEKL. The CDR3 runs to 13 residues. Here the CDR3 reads CASTQRGNTEAFF. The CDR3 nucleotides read TGCGCCAGCACCCAACGGGGGAACACTGAAGCTTTCTTT.

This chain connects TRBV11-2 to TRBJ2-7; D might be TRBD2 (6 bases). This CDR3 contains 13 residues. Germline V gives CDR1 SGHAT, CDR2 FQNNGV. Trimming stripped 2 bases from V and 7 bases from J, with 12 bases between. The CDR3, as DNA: TGTGCCAGCAGCTTATCGGGGGTAAGGGAGCAGTACTTC. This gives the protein CASSLSGVREQYF.

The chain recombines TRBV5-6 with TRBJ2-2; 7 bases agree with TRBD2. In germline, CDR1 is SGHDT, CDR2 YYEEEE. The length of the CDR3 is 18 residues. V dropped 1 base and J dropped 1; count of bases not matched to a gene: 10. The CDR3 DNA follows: TGTGCCAGCAGCTTGACCTCCCCGGGACTACTGAACACCGGGGAGCTGTTTTTT. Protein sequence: CASSLTSPGLLNTGELFF. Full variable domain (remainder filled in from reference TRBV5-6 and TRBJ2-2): DAGVTQSPTHLIKTRGQQVTLRCSPKSGHDTVSWYQQALGQGPQFIFQYYEEEERQRGNFPDRFSGHQFPNYSSELNVNALLLGDSALYLCASSLTSPGLLNTGELFFGEGSRLTVL.

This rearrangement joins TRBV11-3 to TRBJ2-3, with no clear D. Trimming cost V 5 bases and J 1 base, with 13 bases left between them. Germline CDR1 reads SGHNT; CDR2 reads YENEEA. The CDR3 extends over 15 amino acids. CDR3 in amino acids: CASSDRDGGTDTQYF. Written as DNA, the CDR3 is TGTGCCAGCAGCGACCGAGACGGAGGCACAGATACGCAGTATTTT. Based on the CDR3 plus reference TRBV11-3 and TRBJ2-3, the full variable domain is EAGVVQSPRYKIIEKKQPVAFWCNPISGHNTLYWYLQNLGQGPELLIRYENEEAVDDSQLPKDRFSAERLKGVDSTLKIQPAELGDSAVYLCASSDRDGGTDTQYFGPGTRLTVL.

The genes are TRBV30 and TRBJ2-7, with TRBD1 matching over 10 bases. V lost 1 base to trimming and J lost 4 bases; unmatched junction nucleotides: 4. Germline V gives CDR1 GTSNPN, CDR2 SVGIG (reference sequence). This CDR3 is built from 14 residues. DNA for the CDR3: TGTGCCTGGAGTGCCGGGACAGGGGTTTACGAGCAGTACTTC. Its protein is CAWSAGTGVYEQYF.

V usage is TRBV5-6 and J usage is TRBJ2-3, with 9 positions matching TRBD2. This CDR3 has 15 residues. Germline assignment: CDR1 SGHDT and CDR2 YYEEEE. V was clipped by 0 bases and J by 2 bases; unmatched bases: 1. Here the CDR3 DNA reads TGTGCCAGCAGCTTGGGACTAGCGGCCACAGATACGCAGTATTTT. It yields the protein CASSLGLAATDTQYF.